The source of this T cell receptor beta chain is a study of beta chain features in type 1 diabetes. Notes on the study in general: Compared to healthy donors, patients appeared to have naive, central memory and Treg TCRB repertoires that were more alike. Among all four CD4+ subsets, Type 1 diabetes patients had TCRB CDR3s that were moderately but significantly shorter.

Investigators reverse transcribed all isolated RNA, so they sequenced expressed TCRB transcripts. Generated by immunoSEQ multiplex PCR, the TCRdb table keeps only in-frame clones and is missing some. This table has fewer than 300,000 clones, roughly 22% appearing once. This clone showed up just a few times. Antigen specificity is unknown. The authors sorted CD4+ naive, central memory, regulatory and stem cell-like memory cells via CD45RO/CCR7/CD25/CD127/CD95/CD27. The CDR3 loop spans 15 amino acids. The J segment lost 3 bases and the V segment lost 2 bases, leaving 7 bases of the junction unmatched. CDR1 is GTSNPN and CDR2 is SVGIG in the germline V gene (reference sequence).

The chain couples TRBV30 to TRBJ2-3; the match to TRBD2 covers 8 bases. The receptor was derived from a woman in her 40s with type 1 diabetes. Sequenced material: naive CD4+ T cells from blood. The CDR3 DNA sequence: TGTGCCTGGAGTCCCGGGAGGGGAGAGACAGATACGCAGTATTTT. This codes for CAWSPGRGETDTQYF. Using reference TRBV30 and TRBJ2-3 for the parts outside the CDR3, the full variable domain is SQTIHQWPATLVQPVGSPLSLECTVEGTSNPNLYWYRQAAGRGLQLLFYSVGIGQISSEVPQNLSASRPQDRQFILSSKKLLLSDSGFYLCAWSPGRGETDTQYFGPGTRLTVL.